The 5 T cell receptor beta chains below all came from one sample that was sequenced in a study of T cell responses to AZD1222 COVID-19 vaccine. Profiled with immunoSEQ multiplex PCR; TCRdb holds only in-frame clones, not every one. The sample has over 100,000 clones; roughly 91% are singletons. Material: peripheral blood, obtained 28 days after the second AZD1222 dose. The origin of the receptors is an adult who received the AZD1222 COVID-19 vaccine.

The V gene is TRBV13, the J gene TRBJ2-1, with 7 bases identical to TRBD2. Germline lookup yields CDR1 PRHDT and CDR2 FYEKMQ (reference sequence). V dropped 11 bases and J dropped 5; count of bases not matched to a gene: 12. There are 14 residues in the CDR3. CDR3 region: CASNEGTIDNEQFF. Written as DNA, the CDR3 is TGTGCCTCTAACGAAGGGACTATAGACAATGAGCAGTTCTTC.

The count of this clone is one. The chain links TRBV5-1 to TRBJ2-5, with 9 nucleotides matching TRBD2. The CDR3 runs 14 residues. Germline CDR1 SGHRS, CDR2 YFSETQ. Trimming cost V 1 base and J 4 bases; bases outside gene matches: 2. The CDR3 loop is CASSLQLAGETQYF. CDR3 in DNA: TGCGCCAGCAGCTTGCAACTAGCGGGAGAGACCCAGTACTTC.

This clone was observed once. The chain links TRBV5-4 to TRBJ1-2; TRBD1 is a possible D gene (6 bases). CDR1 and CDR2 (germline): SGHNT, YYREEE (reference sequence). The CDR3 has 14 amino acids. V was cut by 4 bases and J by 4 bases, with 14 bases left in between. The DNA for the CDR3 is TGTGCCAGCAGCGTCGGACAGCGAGCCTATGGCTACACCTTC. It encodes CASSVGQRAYGYTF.

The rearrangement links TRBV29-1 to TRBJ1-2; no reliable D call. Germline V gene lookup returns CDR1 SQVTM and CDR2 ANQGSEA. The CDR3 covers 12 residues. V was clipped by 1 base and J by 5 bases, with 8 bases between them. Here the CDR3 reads CSVEGGRYGYTF. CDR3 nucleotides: TGCAGCGTTGAAGGTGGGAGGTATGGCTACACCTTC.

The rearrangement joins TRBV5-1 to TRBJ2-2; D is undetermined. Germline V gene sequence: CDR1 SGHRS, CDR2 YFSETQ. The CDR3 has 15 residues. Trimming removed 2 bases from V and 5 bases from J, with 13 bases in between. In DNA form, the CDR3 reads TGCGCCAGCAGCTTCTCCGAAAGTTCGACCGGGGAGCTGTTTTTT. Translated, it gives CASSFSESSTGELFF.